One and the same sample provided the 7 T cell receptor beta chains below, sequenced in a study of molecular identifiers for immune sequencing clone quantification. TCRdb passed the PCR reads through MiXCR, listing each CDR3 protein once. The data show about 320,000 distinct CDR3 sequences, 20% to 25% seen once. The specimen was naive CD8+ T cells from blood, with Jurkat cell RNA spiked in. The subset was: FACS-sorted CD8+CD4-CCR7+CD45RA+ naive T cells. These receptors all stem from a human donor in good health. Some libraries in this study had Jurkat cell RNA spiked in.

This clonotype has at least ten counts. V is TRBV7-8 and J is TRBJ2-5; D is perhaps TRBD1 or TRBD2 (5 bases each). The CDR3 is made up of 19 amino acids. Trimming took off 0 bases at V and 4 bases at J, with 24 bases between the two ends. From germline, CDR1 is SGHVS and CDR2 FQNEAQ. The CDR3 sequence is CASSLAWGTTILVTETQYF. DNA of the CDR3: TGTGCCAGCAGCTTAGCGTGGGGGACGACTATTCTAGTCACAGAGACCCAGTACTTC.

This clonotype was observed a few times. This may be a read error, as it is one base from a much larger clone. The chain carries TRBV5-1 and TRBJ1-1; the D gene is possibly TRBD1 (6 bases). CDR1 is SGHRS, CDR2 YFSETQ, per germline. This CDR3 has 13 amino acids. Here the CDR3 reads CAGSPGQYTEAFF. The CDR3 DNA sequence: TGCGCCGGCAGCCCAGGACAGTACACTGAAGCTTTCTTT.

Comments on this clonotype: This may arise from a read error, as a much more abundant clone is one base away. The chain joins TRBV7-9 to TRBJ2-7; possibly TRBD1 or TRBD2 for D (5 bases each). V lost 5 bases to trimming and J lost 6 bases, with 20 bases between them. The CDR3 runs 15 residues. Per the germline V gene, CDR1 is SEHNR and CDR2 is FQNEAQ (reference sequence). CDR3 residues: CASSHPGTGPCEQYF. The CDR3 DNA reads TGTGCCAGCAGCCATCCCGGGACGGGTCCCTGCGAGCAGTACTTC.

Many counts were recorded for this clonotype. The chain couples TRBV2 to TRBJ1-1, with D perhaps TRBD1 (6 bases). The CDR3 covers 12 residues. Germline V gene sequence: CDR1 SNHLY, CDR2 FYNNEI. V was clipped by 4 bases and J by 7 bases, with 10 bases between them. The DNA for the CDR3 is TGTGCCAGCAGTGTAGACAGGAGTGAAGCTTTCTTT. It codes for CASSVDRSEAFF.

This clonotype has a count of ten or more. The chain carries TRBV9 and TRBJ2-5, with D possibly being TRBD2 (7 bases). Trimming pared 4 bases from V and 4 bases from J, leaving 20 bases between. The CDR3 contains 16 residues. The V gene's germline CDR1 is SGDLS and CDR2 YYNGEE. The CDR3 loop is CASSPLTSPRGETQYF. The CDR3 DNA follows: TGTGCCAGCAGCCCGCTGACTAGCCCCAGGGGAGAGACCCAGTACTTC.

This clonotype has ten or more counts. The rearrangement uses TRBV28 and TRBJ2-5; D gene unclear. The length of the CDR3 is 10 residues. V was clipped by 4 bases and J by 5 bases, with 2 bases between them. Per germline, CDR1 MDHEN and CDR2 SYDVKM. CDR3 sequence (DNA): TGTGCCAGCAGTTACGAGACCCAGTACTTC. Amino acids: CASSYETQYF.

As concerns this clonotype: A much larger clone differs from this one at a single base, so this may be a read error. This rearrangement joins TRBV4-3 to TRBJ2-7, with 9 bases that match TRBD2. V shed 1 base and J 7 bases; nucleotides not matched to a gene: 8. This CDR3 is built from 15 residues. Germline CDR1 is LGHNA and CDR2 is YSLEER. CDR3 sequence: CASSQGSGGVREQYF. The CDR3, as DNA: TGCGCCAGCAGCCAAGGTAGCGGGGGAGTGCGGGAGCAGTACTTC.